The rows below give T cell receptor beta chains drawn from one sample of a study of T-cell memory formation after mild COVID-19. TCRdb itself ran the 5' RACE reads through MiXCR, one entry per CDR3 protein. The data contain more than 250,000 distinct CDR3 sequences, 16% of them singletons. The specimen was PBMCs or a T cell subset sorted from them (not recorded which). The receptors derive from a young man who had mild COVID-19 (a few samples of this study predate the infection). Cell type and time point are not known. The CDR3 runs from the conserved cysteine through the conserved F or W. Size is stated for part of the rows, as once, few or many counts, or as a class when the clone is expanded.

clone size: few
J gene: TRBJ2-4
V gene: TRBV10-3
CDR3 protein: CAISESAGLAKNIQYF

clone size: NA
J gene: TRBJ2-5
V gene: TRBV5-1
CDR3 protein: CASSSRRETQYF

clone size: NA
J gene: TRBJ2-3
V gene: TRBV10-3
CDR3 protein: CAITGAPSTDTQYF

clone size: few
J gene: TRBJ1-5
V gene: TRBV7-9
CDR3 protein: CASSLLGAGGMNQPQHF

clone size: NA
J gene: TRBJ1-5
V gene: TRBV4-1
CDR3 protein: CASRQSGSNQPQHF

clone size: NA
J gene: TRBJ1-1
V gene: TRBV5-1
CDR3 protein: CASSLRQGPTEAFF

clone size: NA
J gene: TRBJ2-1
V gene: TRBV4-3
CDR3 protein: CASSQVWQGPYNEQFF

clone size: NA
J gene: TRBJ2-3
V gene: TRBV18
CDR3 protein: CASSRNSLRGTDTQYF

clone size: few
J gene: TRBJ2-5
V gene: TRBV13
CDR3 protein: CASTLGLREKETQYF

clone size: few
J gene: TRBJ1-1
V gene: TRBV29-1
CDR3 protein: CSVEWGRGGWTEAFF

clone size: NA
J gene: TRBJ1-5
V gene: TRBV20-1
CDR3 protein: CSARGDRGGQPQHF

clone size: NA
J gene: TRBJ1-2
V gene: TRBV2
CDR3 protein: CASSEGQGGIYGYTF

clone size: NA
J gene: TRBJ1-2
V gene: TRBV5-1
CDR3 protein: CASSPGSPWGYTF

clone size: many
J gene: TRBJ2-7
V gene: TRBV7-2
CDR3 protein: CASSITGTVLSYEQYF

clone size: few
J gene: TRBJ1-1
V gene: TRBV20-1
CDR3 protein: CSARDRRQGMTEAFF

clone size: NA
J gene: TRBJ2-2
V gene: TRBV5-1
CDR3 protein: CASSAKGQGAGELFF

clone size: NA
J gene: TRBJ1-4
V gene: TRBV4-1
CDR3 protein: CASSQVAGEKLFF

clone size: many
J gene: TRBJ1-6
V gene: TRBV10-3
CDR3 protein: CAITGDYNSPLHF

clone size: few
J gene: TRBJ1-5
V gene: TRBV7-8
CDR3 protein: CASSLGPGDSNQPQHF

clone size: many
J gene: TRBJ2-1
V gene: TRBV6-2/TRBV6-3
CDR3 protein: CASSYAQRYEQFF

clone size: few
J gene: TRBJ1-1
V gene: TRBV7-9
CDR3 protein: CASSLGGGVDGAFF

clone size: NA
J gene: TRBJ2-5
V gene: TRBV13
CDR3 protein: CASSLAKQTQYF

clone size: few
J gene: TRBJ2-7
V gene: TRBV6-5
CDR3 protein: CASSYRAAGSREQYF

clone size: NA
J gene: TRBJ1-2
V gene: TRBV20-1
CDR3 protein: CSAATDRIKGYYGYTF

clone size: few
J gene: TRBJ1-2
V gene: TRBV12-3/TRBV12-4
CDR3 protein: CASSAGPTYGYTF

clone size: few
J gene: TRBJ2-5
V gene: TRBV5-1
CDR3 protein: CASSWLRGLETQYF

clone size: few
J gene: TRBJ2-1
V gene: TRBV14
CDR3 protein: CASSPGQRGVPNEQFF